The source of this T cell receptor beta chain is a study of cytomegalovirus exposure and HLA in healthy donors. The primer mix had 60 Vbeta and 13 Jbeta primers. The data were produced by immunoSEQ multiplex PCR, yet TCRdb's version contains in-frame clones alone and is incomplete. The profile shows under 200,000 clones, almost 85% of them singletons. In its sample, this clone was seen a few times. Deletions cut 0 bases from V and 7 bases from J, with 12 bases between. Germline lookup yields CDR1 MNHEY and CDR2 SVGAGI. This CDR3 has 15 amino acids. The receptor was isolated from a boy aged 10-17 years in good health and CMV-seronegative. Sample: PBMCs. J is TRBJ2-2 and V is TRBV6-5, with D perhaps TRBD2 (7 bases). The CDR3 spells CASSYSGGRVGELFF. CDR3 in DNA: TGTGCCAGCAGTTACTCCGGGGGGCGCGTCGGGGAGCTGTTTTTT.